This entry features one T cell receptor beta chain sequence. Original methodology: How many nucleated cells were present was estimated from reference gene primer amplification. Generated by immunoSEQ multiplex PCR, the TCRdb table keeps only in-frame clones and is missing some. V and J calls and clone size come straight from that table; D and trimming were deduced from the DNA. The sample lists fewer than 250,000 clones, less than 90% occurring once. CDR1 and CDR2 from the germline V gene are LNHDA and SQIVND (reference sequence). CDR3 size: 18 residues. V lost 4 bases, J lost 0 bases, and 12 bases stayed unmatched. The data were taken from a study of blood T cell repertoires in COVID-19. Those enrolled in Seattle joined during active infection and were followed longitudinally afterward.

The specimen sequenced was peripheral blood. This receptor was taken from a woman of 80 years or more with COVID-19, enrolled during active disease. The chain recombines TRBV19 with TRBJ1-5, with TRBD1 identical over 7 bases. CDR3 DNA: TGTGCCAGTAGTAGAGGGACAGCACGCCATTATAGCAATCAGCCCCAGCATTTT. Its translation is CASSRGTARHYSNQPQHF.